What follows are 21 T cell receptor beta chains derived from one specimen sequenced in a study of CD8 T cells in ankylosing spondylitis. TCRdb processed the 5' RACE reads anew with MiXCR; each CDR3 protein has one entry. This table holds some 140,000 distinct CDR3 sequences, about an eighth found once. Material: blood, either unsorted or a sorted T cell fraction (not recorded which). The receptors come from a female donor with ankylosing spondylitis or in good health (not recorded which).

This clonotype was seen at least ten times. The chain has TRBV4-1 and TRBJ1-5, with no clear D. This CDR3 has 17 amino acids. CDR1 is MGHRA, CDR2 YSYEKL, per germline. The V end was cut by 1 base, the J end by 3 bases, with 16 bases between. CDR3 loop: CASSQVNLGFPNQPQHF. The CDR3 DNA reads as TGCGCCAGCAGCCAAGTAAATCTCGGTTTTCCCAATCAGCCCCAGCATTTT.

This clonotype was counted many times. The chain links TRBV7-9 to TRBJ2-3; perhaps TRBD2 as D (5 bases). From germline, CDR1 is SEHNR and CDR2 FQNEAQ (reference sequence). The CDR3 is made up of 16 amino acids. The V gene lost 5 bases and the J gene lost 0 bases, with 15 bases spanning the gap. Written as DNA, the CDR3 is TGTGCCAGCAGCGGTTGGACTGTCGCTAGCACAGATACGCAGTATTTT. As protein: CASSGWTVASTDTQYF.

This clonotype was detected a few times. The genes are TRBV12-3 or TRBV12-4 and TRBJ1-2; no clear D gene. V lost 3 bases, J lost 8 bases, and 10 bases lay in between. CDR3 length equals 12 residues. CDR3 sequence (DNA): TGTGCCAGCAGTTTGGTGGAGAGGGGCTACACCTTC. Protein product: CASSLVERGYTF.

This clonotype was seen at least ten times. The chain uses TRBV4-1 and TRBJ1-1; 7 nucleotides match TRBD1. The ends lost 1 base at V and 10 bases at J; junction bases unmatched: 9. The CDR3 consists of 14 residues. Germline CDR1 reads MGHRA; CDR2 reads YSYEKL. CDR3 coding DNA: TGCGCCAGCAGCCAAGTCAGGGGGTCGGCACGAGCTTTCTTT. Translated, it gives CASSQVRGSARAFF.

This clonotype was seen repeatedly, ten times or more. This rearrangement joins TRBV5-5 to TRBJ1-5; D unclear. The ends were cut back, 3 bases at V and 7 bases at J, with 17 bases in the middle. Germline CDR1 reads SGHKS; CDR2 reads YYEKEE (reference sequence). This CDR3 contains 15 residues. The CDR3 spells CASSSGRASDQPQHF. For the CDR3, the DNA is TGTGCCAGCAGCTCCGGACGGGCGAGCGACCAGCCCCAGCATTTT.

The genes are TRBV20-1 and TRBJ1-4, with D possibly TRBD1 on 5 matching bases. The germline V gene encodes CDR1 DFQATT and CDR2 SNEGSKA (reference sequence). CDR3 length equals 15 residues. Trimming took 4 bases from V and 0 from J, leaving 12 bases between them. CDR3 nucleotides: TGCAGTGCTATACCGGGACGGGCAACTAATGAAAAACTGTTTTTT. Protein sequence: CSAIPGRATNEKLFF.

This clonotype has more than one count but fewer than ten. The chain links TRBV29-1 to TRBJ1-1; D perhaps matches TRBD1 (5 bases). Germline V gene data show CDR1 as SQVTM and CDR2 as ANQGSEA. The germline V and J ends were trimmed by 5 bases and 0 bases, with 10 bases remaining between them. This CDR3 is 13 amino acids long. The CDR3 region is CSVSGRVNTEAFF. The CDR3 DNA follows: TGCAGCGTTTCGGGACGGGTGAACACTGAAGCTTTCTTT.

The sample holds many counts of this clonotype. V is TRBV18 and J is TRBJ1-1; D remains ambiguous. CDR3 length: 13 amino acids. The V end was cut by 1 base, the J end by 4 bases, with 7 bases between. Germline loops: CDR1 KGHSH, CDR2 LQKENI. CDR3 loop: CASSPRGSTEAFF. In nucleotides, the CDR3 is TGTGCCAGCTCACCACGGGGTTCCACTGAAGCTTTCTTT.

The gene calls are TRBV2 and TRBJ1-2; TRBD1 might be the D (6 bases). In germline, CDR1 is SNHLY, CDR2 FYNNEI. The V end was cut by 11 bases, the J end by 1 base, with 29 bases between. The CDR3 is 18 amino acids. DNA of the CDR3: TGTGCCCGCTGCGGCGGGAGGGGGGGTGTAAATTATAACTATGGCTACACCTTC. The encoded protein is CARCGGRGGVNYNYGYTF.

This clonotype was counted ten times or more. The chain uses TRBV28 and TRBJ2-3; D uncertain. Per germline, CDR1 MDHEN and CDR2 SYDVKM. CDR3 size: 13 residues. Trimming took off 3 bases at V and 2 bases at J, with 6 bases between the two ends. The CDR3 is CASSFRLTDTQYF. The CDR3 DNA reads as TGTGCCAGCAGTTTCAGGCTCACAGATACGCAGTATTTT. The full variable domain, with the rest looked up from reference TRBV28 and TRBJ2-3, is DVKVTQSSRYLVKRTGEKVFLECVQDMDHENMFWYRQDPGLGLRLIYFSYDVKMKEKGDIPEGYSVSREKKERFSLILESASTNQTSMYLCASSFRLTDTQYFGPGTRLTVL.

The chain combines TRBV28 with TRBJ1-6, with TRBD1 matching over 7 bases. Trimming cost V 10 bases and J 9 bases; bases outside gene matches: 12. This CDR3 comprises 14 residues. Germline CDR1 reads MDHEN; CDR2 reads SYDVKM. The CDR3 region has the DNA TGTGCCACCTACTTAAGACAGGGAAGTTCACCCCTCCACTTT. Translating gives CATYLRQGSSPLHF.

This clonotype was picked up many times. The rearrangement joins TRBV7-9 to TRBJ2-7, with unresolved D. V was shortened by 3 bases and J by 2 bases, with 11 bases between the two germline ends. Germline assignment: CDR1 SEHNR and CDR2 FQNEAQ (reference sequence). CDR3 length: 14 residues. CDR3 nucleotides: TGTGCCAGCAGCTTCCCCGAACCTACCTACGAGCAGTACTTC. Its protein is CASSFPEPTYEQYF.

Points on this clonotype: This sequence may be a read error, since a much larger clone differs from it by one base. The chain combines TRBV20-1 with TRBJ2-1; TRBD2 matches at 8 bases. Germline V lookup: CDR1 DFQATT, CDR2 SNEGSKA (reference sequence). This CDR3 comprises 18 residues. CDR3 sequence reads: CSVRDGAGVTAYVNEQFF. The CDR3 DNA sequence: TGCAGTGTTAGAGATGGAGCGGGAGTAACCGCATACGTCAATGAGCAGTTCTTC.

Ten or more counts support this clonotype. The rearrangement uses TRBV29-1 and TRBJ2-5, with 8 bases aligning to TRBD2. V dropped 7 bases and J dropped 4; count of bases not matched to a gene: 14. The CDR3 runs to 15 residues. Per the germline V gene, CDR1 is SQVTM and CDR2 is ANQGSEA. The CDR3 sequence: CSATRGGVGRETQYF. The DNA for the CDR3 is TGCAGCGCCACCCGGGGGGGGGTTGGTCGAGAGACCCAGTACTTC.

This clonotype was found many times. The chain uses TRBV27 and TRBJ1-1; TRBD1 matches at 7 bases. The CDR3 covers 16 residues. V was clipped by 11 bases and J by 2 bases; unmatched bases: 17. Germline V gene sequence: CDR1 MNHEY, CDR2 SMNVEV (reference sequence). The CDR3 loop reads CAFNSGGQSYNTEAFF. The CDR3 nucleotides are TGTGCCTTTAATAGCGGGGGACAGAGTTACAACACTGAAGCTTTCTTT.

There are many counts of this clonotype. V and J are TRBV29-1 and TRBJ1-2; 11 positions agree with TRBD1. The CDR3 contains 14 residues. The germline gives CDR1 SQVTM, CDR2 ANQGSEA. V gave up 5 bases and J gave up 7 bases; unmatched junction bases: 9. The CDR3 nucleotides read TGCAGCGTTAAAAGGGGACAGGGGGACCGTGGCTACACCTTC. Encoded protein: CSVKRGQGDRGYTF.

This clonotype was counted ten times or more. The CDR3 sequence: CASSFESYGYTF. CDR3 DNA: TGTGCCAGCAGTTTTGAGTCCTATGGCTACACCTTC. This rearrangement joins TRBV6-6 to TRBJ1-2; D remains unclear. CDR3 length: 12 residues. V was trimmed by 4 bases and J by 4 bases, leaving 7 bases between them. Germline lookup yields CDR1 MNHNY and CDR2 SVGAGI (reference sequence).

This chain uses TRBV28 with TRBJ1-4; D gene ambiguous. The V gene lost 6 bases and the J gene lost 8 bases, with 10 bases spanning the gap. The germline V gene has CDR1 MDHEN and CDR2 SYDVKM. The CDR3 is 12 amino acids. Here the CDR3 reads CASSSIREKLFF. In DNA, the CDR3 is TGTGCCAGCAGCTCCATCCGGGAAAAACTGTTTTTT.

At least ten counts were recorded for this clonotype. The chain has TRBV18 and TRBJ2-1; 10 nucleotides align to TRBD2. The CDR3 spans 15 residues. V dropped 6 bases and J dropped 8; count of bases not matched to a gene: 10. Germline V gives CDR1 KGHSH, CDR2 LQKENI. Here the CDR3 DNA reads TGTGCCAGCTCCCCTAGCGGGAGTCATATATATGAGCAGTTCTTC. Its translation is CASSPSGSHIYEQFF.

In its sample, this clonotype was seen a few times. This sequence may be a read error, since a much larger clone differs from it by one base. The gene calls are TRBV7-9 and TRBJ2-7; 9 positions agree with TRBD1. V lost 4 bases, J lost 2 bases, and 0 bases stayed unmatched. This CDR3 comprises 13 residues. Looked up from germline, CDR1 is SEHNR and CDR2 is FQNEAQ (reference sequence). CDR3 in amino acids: CASSWTGAYEQYF. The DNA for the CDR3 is TGTGCCAGCAGCTGGACAGGGGCCTACGAGCAGTACTTC.

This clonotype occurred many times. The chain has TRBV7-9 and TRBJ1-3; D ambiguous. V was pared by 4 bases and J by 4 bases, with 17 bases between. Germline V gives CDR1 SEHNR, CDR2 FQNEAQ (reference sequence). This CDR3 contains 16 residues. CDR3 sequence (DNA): TGTGCCAGCAGCTCCCGACACTCGGTGACAGGAAACACCATATATTTT. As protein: CASSSRHSVTGNTIYF.